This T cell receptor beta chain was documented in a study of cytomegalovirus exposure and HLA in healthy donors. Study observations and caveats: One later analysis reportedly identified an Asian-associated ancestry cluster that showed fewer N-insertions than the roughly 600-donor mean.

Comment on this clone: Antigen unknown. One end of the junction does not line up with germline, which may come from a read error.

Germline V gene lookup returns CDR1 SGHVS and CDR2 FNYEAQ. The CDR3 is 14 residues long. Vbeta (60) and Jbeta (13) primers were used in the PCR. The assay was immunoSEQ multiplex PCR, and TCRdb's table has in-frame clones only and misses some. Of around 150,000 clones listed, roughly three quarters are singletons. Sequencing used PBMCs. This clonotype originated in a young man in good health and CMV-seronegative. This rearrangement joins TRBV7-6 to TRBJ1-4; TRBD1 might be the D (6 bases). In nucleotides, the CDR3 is TGTGCCGGCAGCTTAGTAGGGAGGGGGGAAAAACTGTTTTTT. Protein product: CAGSLVGRGEKLFF.